In its sample, the clone carrying this T cell receptor (beta chain) was seen many times. Its antigen is not identified. Uncontrolled infection, other autoimmune disease, pregnancy or lactation barred patients from enrollment. PBMCs were collected from an approximately 9.3 ml volume of fresh peripheral blood. TCR beta CDR3 region amplification was performed from RNA transcripts. The primer set for the first-round RT-PCR of the TCR CDR3 was HTBI. A single record per CDR3 protein comes from TCRdb applying MiXCR to the multiplex PCR reads. The repertoire holds a few hundred thousand distinct CDR3 sequences, with less than 20% as singletons. The sample comes from a study of T cells in Graves' hyperthyroidism and ophthalmopathy. Study results and caveats: Most thyroid clonotypes with frequency above 0.001 were detected in blood. A model of 13 V-J features distinguished ophthalmopathy from stable hyperthyroidism.

Sample: blood. The sequence derives from a woman aged 25 to 39 with Graves' hyperthyroidism.

CDR3 loop: CSARKTDSGNTIYF. CDR3 nucleotides: TGCAGTGCTAGAAAAACAGACTCTGGAAACACCATATATTTT. This rearrangement joins TRBV20-1 to TRBJ1-3; D not resolved. CDR3 length equals 14 residues. Germline V lookup: CDR1 DFQATT, CDR2 SNEGSKA (reference sequence). V shed 2 bases and J shed 0 bases, with 8 bases lying between them.